This TCR beta chain derives from a study of beta chain features in type 1 diabetes. Trimming shortened V by 3 bases and J by 4 bases, and 12 bases separated the two germline ends. Germline-derived CDR1 and CDR2 are GTSNPN and SVGIG (reference sequence). The CDR3 length is 13 residues. The sequenced template was cDNA made from the entire isolated RNA. Generated by immunoSEQ multiplex PCR, the TCRdb table keeps only in-frame clones and is missing some. This table holds about 200,000 clones, approximately 11% found once. Sequencing used central memory CD4+ T cells from blood. The TCR comes from a man aged 18 to 29 in good health. The rearrangement links TRBV30 to TRBJ1-1; D gene unclear. CDR3 nucleotide sequence: TGTGCCTGGAGATTAGGTGGCGGCACTGAAGCTTTCTTT. This sequence encodes CAWRLGGGTEAFF.